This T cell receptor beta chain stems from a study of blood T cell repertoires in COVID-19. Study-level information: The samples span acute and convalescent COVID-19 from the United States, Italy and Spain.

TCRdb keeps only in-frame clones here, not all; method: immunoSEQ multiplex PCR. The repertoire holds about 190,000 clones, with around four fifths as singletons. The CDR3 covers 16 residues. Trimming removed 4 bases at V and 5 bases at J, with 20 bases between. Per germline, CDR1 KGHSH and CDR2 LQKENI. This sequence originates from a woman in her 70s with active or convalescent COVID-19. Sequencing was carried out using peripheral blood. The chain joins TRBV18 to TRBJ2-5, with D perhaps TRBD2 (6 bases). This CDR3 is CASSQLAGTGEETQYF. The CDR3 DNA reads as TGTGCCAGCTCACAACTAGCCGGGACCGGGGAGGAGACCCAGTACTTC.